This T cell receptor (beta chain) was observed in a study of T cell responses to AZD1222 COVID-19 vaccine. Regarding the study as a whole: Spike was spanned by vaccine-associated CD4 TCRs, with dominance at 160-218 and 743-854.

Profiling relied on immunoSEQ multiplex PCR, and the TCRdb table lists in-frame clones only, not all of them. Among some 180,000 clones listed, around 88% were seen once. CDR1 and CDR2 from the germline V gene are MNHEY and SVGAGI. The V end lost 6 bases, the J end lost 4 bases, and 13 bases lay between the germline ends. The CDR3 runs to 14 residues. A word on this clone: Antigen specificity is unknown.

The sequencing here drew on peripheral blood, taken 28 days after the second AZD1222 dose. The receptor's source is an adult who received the AZD1222 COVID-19 vaccine. V usage is TRBV6-5 and J usage is TRBJ2-1; D uncertain. CDR3 DNA sequence: TGTGCCAGCAGCCTGGAAGACCCTTACAATGAGCAGTTCTTC. Its translation: CASSLEDPYNEQFF.